These 24 T cell receptor beta chains came from one sample sequenced in a study of tumor-infiltrating lymphocytes in primary liver carcinoma. RNA isolated from unsorted whole blood supplied the blood RNA, with germline DNA also extracted. Priming with a constant-region primer yielded TCR beta cDNA from 450 to 550 ng total RNA. A slightly modified ARM-PCR protocol with three nested multiplex PCR rounds produced these TCR beta libraries. A C-beta reverse primer was combined with TRBV1-TRBV30 forward primers in the first two PCR rounds, and each round had 10 cycles. TCRdb called the multiplex PCR reads again in MiXCR, with one record for every CDR3 protein. The data show 330,000 or so distinct CDR3 sequences, about two thirds seen once. The sample consisted of peripheral blood. These receptors were taken from a man aged 40-49 years with primary liver carcinoma and hepatitis B virus infection.

This clonotype was counted at least ten times. This rearrangement joins TRBV5-5 to TRBJ2-6, with D unresolved. The V and J ends lost 6 bases and 1 base respectively, with 5 bases between them. The CDR3 length is 13 residues. CDR1 and CDR2 from the germline V gene are SGHKS and YYEKEE (reference sequence). This CDR3 reads CASIGSGANVLTF. The CDR3 nucleotides read TGTGCCAGCATTGGATCTGGGGCCAACGTCCTGACTTTC.

In its sample, this clonotype was seen a few times. CDR3 nucleotides: TGTGCCATCAGTCCCCCGGACAGCTGTGGCTACACCTTC. This encodes CAISPPDSCGYTF. The J gene is TRBJ1-2, the V gene TRBV10-3; D perhaps matches TRBD1 (6 bases). This CDR3 contains 13 residues. The germline CDR1 and CDR2 sequences are ENHRY and SYGVKD. The ends were cut back, 5 bases at V and 7 bases at J, with 14 bases in the middle.

In the case of this clonotype: The junction shows a germline mismatch at one end, possibly a read error. The chain couples TRBV10-3 to TRBJ2-5; D not resolved. This CDR3 has 12 amino acids. CDR1 ENHRY and CDR2 SYGVKD come from the germline V gene. DNA for the CDR3: TGTGCCATCAGTGGCAACCAAGAGGCCCAGTACTTC. Amino acid sequence: CAISGNQEAQYF.

The chain employs TRBV5-6 and TRBJ2-2; D remains ambiguous. CDR1 is SGHDT and CDR2 is YYEEEE in the germline V gene. Trimming pared 0 bases from V and 14 bases from J, leaving 17 bases between. The CDR3 sequence is 14 residues long. As DNA, the CDR3 is TGTGCCAGCAGCTTGGGGGCCCCCGCCGGCAGTCTGTTTTTT. Amino acid sequence: CASSLGAPAGSLFF.

At least ten counts were recorded for this clonotype. The V and J genes are TRBV6-8 and TRBJ2-1; D tentatively fits TRBD1 or TRBD2 (6 bases each). This CDR3 has 14 residues. Germline loops: CDR1 MNHGY, CDR2 SAAAGT. Trimming took 4 bases from V and 15 from J, leaving 22 bases between them. Here the CDR3 reads CASSLIGGPTIWFF. DNA for the CDR3: TGTGCCAGCAGTTTGATCGGGGGCCCAACAATCTGGTTCTTC.

This rearrangement joins TRBV6-5 to TRBJ1-5, with unresolved D. V was shortened by 7 bases and J by 6 bases, with 13 bases between the two germline ends. The CDR3 extends over 13 amino acids. Germline V gene lookup returns CDR1 MNHEY and CDR2 SVGAGI. CDR3 sequence: CASTSDEIQPQHF. The DNA for the CDR3 is TGTGCCAGCACCTCGGACGAGATTCAGCCCCAGCATTTT.

This chain joins TRBV11-2 and TRBJ1-1; 7 bases are shared with TRBD1. CDR1 and CDR2 (germline): SGHAT, FQNNGV. V lost 6 bases, J lost 7 bases, and 11 bases stayed unmatched. CDR3 length: 14 amino acids. As DNA, the CDR3 is TGTGCCAGCAGTCACCTCCGACAGGGCCTTGAAGCTTTCTTT. It codes for CASSHLRQGLEAFF.

Worth noting for this clonotype: One junction end disagrees with the germline gene, perhaps due to a read error. V usage is TRBV5-1 and J usage is TRBJ2-3, with D possibly matching TRBD2 (6 bases). Germline loops: CDR1 SGHRS, CDR2 YFSETQ. This CDR3 has 14 residues. The CDR3 DNA reads TGCGCCAGCAGCTTGGAGGAGGGTACAGATACGCGGTATTTT. Its protein is CASSLEEGTDTRYF. Together with reference TRBV5-1 and TRBJ2-3, the CDR3 gives the full variable domain: KAGVTQTPRYLIKTRGQQVTLSCSPISGHRSVSWYQQTPGQGLQFLFEYFSETQRNKGNFPGRFSGRQFSNSRSEMNVSTLELGDSALYLCASSLEEGTDTRYFGPGTRLTVL.

This clonotype was detected ten times or more. The V and J genes are TRBV6-2 or TRBV6-3 and TRBJ2-1; 8 nucleotides line up with TRBD2. V was pared by 3 bases and J by 6 bases, with 4 bases of the junction left unmatched. Looked up from germline, CDR1 is MNHEY and CDR2 is SVGEGT. The length of the CDR3 is 14 residues. CDR3 bases: TGTGCCAGCAGTTATCCGGGAGGGGGCAATGAGCAGTTCTTC. Translation gives CASSYPGGGNEQFF.

The chain recombines TRBV5-6 with TRBJ2-7; 9 bases map to TRBD2. The CDR3 spans 15 residues. Trimming at V came to 2 bases and at J to 4 bases, leaving 7 bases not matched to a gene. Germline assignment: CDR1 SGHDT and CDR2 YYEEEE. In DNA, the CDR3 is TGTGCCAGCAGCTTCAAGGCTAGCGGGACATACGAGCAGTACTTC. It encodes CASSFKASGTYEQYF.

J is TRBJ2-1 and V is TRBV25-1, with unresolved D. The germline V and J ends were trimmed by 4 bases and 4 bases, with 2 bases remaining between them. In germline, CDR1 is MGHDK, CDR2 SYGVNS. The CDR3 is 11 residues long. CDR3 DNA: TGTGCCAGCAGTGGGTACAATGAGCAGTTCTTC. The encoded protein is CASSGYNEQFF.

In the case of this clonotype: A junction end diverges from the germline sequence, so it may reflect a read error. This chain links TRBV11-2 with TRBJ1-5, with 7 bases fitting TRBD1. CDR3 length equals 16 residues. CDR1 is SGHAT and CDR2 is FQNNGV in the germline V gene. The CDR3 nucleotides are TGTGCCAGCAGCTCATCCGGGCAGGGGGGCAATCAGCCCCAGCATTTC. It specifies CASSSSGQGGNQPQHF. Combining the CDR3 with reference TRBV11-2 and TRBJ1-5 gives the whole variable domain EAGVAQSPRYKIIEKRQSVAFWCNPISGHATLYWYQQILGQGPKLLIQFQNNGVVDDSQLPKDRFSAERLKGVDSTLKIQPAKLEDSAVYLCASSSSGQGGNQPQHFGDGTRLSIL.

Regarding this clonotype: It may be a read error: a sequence one base away is much more abundant. The rearrangement joins TRBV4-1 to TRBJ2-7; D is perhaps TRBD2 (5 bases). CDR1 is MGHRA, CDR2 YSYEKL, per germline. This CDR3 is built from 16 residues. V shed 0 bases and J shed 2 bases, with 14 bases lying between them. The CDR3 nucleotides read TGCGCCAGCAGCCAAGACAAGACTAACGGTACCTACGAGCAGTACTTC. It yields the protein CASSQDKTNGTYEQYF.

Regarding this clonotype: A clone one base away is much larger, so this may be a read error. In DNA form, the CDR3 reads TGTGCCAGCAGTTCTCCTTGGGGTTCTAACTATGGCTGCACCTTC. Protein: CASSSPWGSNYGCTF. This rearrangement joins TRBV6-5 to TRBJ1-2; D is uncertain. There are 15 residues in the CDR3. Per the germline V gene, CDR1 is MNHEY and CDR2 is SVGAGI.

Note on this clonotype: At one end, the junction sequence differs from germline, possibly due to a read error. The CDR3 here is CASRYSWGGEETQYF. The CDR3 coding sequence is TGTGCCAGCCGTTACTCATGGGGGGGAGAAGAGACCCAGTACTTC. The chain combines TRBV6-5 with TRBJ2-5, with 7 bases aligning to TRBD2. The CDR3 totals 15 residues. Germline loops: CDR1 MNHEY, CDR2 SVGAGI.

Worth noting for this clonotype: A clone one base away is much larger, so this may be a read error. This chain links TRBV12-3 or TRBV12-4 with TRBJ1-2; D perhaps matches TRBD1 (5 bases). The CDR3 spans 12 residues. Trimming removed 4 bases at V and 9 bases at J, with 12 bases between. DNA of the CDR3: TGTGCCAGCAGTTCCGCAGGGAATTGCTACACCTTC. Its protein product is CASSSAGNCYTF.

Regarding this clonotype: The junction departs from the called germline gene at one end, perhaps through a read error. The gene calls are TRBV11-2 and TRBJ2-3; D is unresolved. From germline, CDR1 is SGHAT and CDR2 FQNNGV. The CDR3 totals 15 residues. In DNA, the CDR3 is TGTGCCAGCAGCTTCCTAGACCTCCTATCAGACACGCAGTATTTT. Translating it yields CASSFLDLLSDTQYF.

This clonotype appeared a few times. This chain connects TRBV7-9 to TRBJ2-5; D ambiguous. In germline, CDR1 is SEHNR, CDR2 FQNEAQ (reference sequence). CDR3 length: 14 residues. V was pared by 2 bases and J by 3 bases, with 10 bases between. This CDR3 is CASSLLGGKETQYF. CDR3 DNA sequence: TGTGCCAGCAGCTTACTCGGCGGTAAAGAGACCCAGTACTTC.

This clonotype was seen only once. The junction and the germline gene differ at one end; a read error may be behind it. This rearrangement joins TRBV11-2 to TRBJ1-2, with D perhaps TRBD1 (6 bases). The CDR3 consists of 15 residues. In germline, CDR1 is SGHAT, CDR2 FQNNGV. CDR3 sequence (DNA): TGTACCAGCAGCTTGAGGCGACAGGACGCGGGGGGCTGCACCTTC. It specifies CTSSLRRQDAGGCTF.

The chain recombines TRBV11-2 with TRBJ2-5, with TRBD1 as a possible D gene (6 bases). CDR3 length equals 14 residues. Germline CDR1 reads SGHAT; CDR2 reads FQNNGV. The CDR3 bases are TGTGGAAGCAGCTTAGATGGGGGCTGGGAGACCCAGTACTTC. Residues: CGSSLDGGWETQYF.

At least ten counts were recorded for this clonotype. V and J are TRBV10-3 and TRBJ2-1; no definite D call. The CDR3 runs 17 residues. V was pared by 4 bases and J by 5 bases, with 21 bases between. Germline CDR1 reads ENHRY; CDR2 reads SYGVKD. The CDR3 loop reads CAISGRTGAPLNNEQFF. CDR3 coding DNA: TGTGCCATCAGTGGTCGTACGGGCGCCCCTCTAAACAATGAGCAGTTCTTC.

In this sample, this clonotype turned up many times. The rearrangement uses TRBV29-1 and TRBJ1-3; the D is unclear. Trimming stripped 4 bases from V and 4 bases from J, with 5 bases between. CDR1 SQVTM and CDR2 ANQGSEA come from the germline V gene. The CDR3 extends over 11 amino acids. CDR3 in amino acids: CSVVLGNTIYF. Here the CDR3 DNA reads TGCAGCGTTGTCCTCGGAAACACCATATATTTT.

This chain links TRBV6-5 with TRBJ1-4, with TRBD1 identical over 7 bases. The CDR3 is 13 amino acids. Germline CDR1 reads MNHEY; CDR2 reads SVGAGI. The V and J ends lost 11 bases and 4 bases, in that order; junction bases with no gene match: 7. Here the CDR3 DNA reads TGTGCCGGCAAGAGACAGGGTAATGAAAAACTGTTTTTT. Translation: CAGKRQGNEKLFF.

This clonotype is termed medium-sized. The V and J genes are TRBV11-3 and TRBJ2-1; no definite D call. The CDR3 is 16 residues long. The germline gives CDR1 SGHNT, CDR2 YENEEA. Trimming removed 4 bases at V and 0 bases at J, with 13 bases between. In nucleotides, the CDR3 is TGTGCCAGCAGCTCAGGCGGCCGGAGCTCCTACAATGAGCAGTTCTTC. Protein sequence: CASSSGGRSSYNEQFF. Based on the CDR3 plus reference TRBV11-3 and TRBJ2-1, the full variable domain is EAGVVQSPRYKIIEKKQPVAFWCNPISGHNTLYWYLQNLGQGPELLIRYENEEAVDDSQLPKDRFSAERLKGVDSTLKIQPAELGDSAVYLCASSSGGRSSYNEQFFGPGTRLTVL.